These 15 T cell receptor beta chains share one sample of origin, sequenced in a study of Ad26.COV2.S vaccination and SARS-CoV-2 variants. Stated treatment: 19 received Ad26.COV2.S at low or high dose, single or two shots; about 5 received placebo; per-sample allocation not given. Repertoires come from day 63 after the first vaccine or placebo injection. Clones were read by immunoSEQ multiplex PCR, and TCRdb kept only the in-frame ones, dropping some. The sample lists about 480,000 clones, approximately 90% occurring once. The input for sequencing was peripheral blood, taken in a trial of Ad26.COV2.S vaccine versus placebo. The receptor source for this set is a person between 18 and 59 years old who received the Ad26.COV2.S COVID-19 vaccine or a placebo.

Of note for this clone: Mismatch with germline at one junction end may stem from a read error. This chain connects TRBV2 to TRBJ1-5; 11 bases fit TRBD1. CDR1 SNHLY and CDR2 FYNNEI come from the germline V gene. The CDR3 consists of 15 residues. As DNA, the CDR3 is TGTGCCAGCAGCGAAGGACAGGGGGCAATTCAGCCCCAGCATTTT. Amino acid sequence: CASSEGQGAIQPQHF.

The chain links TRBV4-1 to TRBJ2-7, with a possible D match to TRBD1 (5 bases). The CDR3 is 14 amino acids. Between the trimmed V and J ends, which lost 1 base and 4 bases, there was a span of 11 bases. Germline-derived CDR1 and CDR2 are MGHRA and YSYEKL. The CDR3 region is CASSQVSTAYEQYF. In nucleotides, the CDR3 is TGCGCCAGCAGCCAAGTCTCGACAGCTTACGAGCAGTACTTC.

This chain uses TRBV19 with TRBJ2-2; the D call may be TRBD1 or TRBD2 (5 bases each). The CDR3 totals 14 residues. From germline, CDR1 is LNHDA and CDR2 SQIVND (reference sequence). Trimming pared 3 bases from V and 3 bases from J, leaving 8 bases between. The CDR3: CASSIGGYTGELFF. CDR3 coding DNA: TGTGCCAGTAGTATTGGGGGTTACACCGGGGAGCTGTTTTTT.

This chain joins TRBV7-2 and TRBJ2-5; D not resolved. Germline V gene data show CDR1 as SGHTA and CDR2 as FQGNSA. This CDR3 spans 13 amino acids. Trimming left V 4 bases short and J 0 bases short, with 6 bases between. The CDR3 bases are TGTGCCAGCAGCTCACGTTACCAAGAGACCCAGTACTTC. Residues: CASSSRYQETQYF.

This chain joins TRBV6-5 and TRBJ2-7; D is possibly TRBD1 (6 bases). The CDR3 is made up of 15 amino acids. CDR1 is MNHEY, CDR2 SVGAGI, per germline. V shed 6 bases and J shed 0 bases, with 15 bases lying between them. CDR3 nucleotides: TGTGCCAGCAGGGGTCCAGGGGTCGTCTCCTACGAGCAGTACTTC. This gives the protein CASRGPGVVSYEQYF.

The CDR3: CASSPAGLMLYEQYF. CDR3 DNA: TGTGCCAGCAGCCCGGCAGGACTGATGCTCTACGAGCAGTACTTC. The chain is built from TRBV5-6 and TRBJ2-7, with D perhaps TRBD2 (5 bases). The CDR3 totals 15 residues. Trimming shortened V by 4 bases and J by 3 bases, and 17 bases separated the two germline ends. The germline CDR1 and CDR2 sequences are SGHDT and YYEEEE.

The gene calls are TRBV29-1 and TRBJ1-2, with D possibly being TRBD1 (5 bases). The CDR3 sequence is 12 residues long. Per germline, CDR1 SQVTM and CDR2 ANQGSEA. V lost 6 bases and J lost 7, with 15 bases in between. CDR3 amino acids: CSVQRPDIGYTF. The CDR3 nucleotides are TGCAGCGTCCAACGACCGGACATTGGCTACACCTTC.

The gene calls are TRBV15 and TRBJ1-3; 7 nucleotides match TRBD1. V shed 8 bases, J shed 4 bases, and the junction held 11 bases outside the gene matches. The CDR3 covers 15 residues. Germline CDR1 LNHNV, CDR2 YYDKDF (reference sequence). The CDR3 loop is CATGRTGGSGNTIYF. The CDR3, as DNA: TGTGCCACCGGACGGACAGGCGGTTCGGGAAACACCATATATTTT.

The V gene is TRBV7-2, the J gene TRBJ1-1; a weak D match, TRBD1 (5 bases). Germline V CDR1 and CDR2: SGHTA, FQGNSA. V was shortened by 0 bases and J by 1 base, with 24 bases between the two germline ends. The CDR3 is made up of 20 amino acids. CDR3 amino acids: CASSLALAGPRYTPNTEAFF. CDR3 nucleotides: TGTGCCAGCAGCTTAGCGCTGGCAGGGCCAAGGTACACCCCGAACACTGAAGCTTTCTTT.

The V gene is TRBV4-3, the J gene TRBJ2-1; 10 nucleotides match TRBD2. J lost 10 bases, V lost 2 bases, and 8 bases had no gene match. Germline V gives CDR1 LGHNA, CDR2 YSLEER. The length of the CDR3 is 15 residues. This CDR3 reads CASSQTSLAGLEQFF. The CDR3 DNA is TGCGCCAGCAGCCAAACGTCACTAGCGGGGTTAGAGCAGTTCTTC.

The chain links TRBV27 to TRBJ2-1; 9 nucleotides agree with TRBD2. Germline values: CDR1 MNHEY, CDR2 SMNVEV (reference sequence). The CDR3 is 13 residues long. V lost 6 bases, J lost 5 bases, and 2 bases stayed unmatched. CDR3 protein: CASRSSGDNEQFF. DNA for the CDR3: TGTGCCAGCAGATCTAGCGGGGACAATGAGCAGTTCTTC.

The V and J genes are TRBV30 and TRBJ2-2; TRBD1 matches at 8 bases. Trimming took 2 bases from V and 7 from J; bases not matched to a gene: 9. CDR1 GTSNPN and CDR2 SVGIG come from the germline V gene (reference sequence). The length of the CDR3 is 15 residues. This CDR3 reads CAWSTSGGPFGELFF. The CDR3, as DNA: TGTGCCTGGAGTACTTCAGGGGGCCCTTTCGGGGAGCTGTTTTTT.

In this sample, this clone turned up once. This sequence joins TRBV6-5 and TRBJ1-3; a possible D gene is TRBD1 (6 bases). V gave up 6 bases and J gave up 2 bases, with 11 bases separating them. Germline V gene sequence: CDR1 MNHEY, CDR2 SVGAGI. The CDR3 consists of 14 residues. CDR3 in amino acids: CASSLGTPGNTIYF. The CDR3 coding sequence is TGTGCCAGCAGCCTCGGGACACCTGGAAACACCATATATTTT.

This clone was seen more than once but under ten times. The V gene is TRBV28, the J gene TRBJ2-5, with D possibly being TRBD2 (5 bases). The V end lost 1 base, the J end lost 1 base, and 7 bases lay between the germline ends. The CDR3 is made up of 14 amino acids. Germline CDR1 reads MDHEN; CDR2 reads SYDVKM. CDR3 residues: CASSLFTSQETQYF. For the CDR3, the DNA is TGTGCCAGCAGTTTATTTACTAGCCAAGAGACCCAGTACTTC.

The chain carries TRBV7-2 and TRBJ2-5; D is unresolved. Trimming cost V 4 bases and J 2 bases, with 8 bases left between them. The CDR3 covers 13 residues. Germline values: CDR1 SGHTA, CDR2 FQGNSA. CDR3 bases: TGTGCCAGCAGCTCACTCAGGCAAGAGACCCAGTACTTC. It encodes CASSSLRQETQYF.